This TCR beta chain was sequenced for a study of control samples from healthy donors and cancer patients. The data were produced by immunoSEQ multiplex PCR, yet TCRdb's version contains in-frame clones alone and is incomplete. Of 95,000 to 150,000 clones in the sample, around 87% were seen once. After removal of 10 bases from V and 4 bases from J, the junction contained 8 bases not matched to a gene. From germline, CDR1 is WSHSY and CDR2 SAAADI. The CDR3 runs to 13 residues. Sequencing was carried out using blood. The chain carries TRBV10-2 and TRBJ2-7, with 9 bases fitting TRBD1. The source of this sequence is a man in his forties in good health. CDR3 loop: CATEQGAGYEQYF. The CDR3, as DNA: TGCGCCACCGAACAGGGGGCAGGATACGAGCAGTACTTC.